This TCR beta chain was identified in a study of cytomegalovirus exposure and HLA in healthy donors. The PCR made use of 60 Vbeta and 13 Jbeta primers. Study processing details: Tens of millions of unique TCR beta chains, roughly 11 million of them shared, were counted by a later analysis. Libraries were prepared by immunoSEQ multiplex PCR; TCRdb keeps only in-frame clonotypes and omits some of them. From that table come the V and J calls and clone size; the DNA was used to work out D and trimming. The repertoire holds approximately 140,000 clones, 79% seen once, with about 6.7% in the top ten. Study-level findings and limits: Trimming of TCR beta V- and J-genes showed a link, identified in a later analysis, to a missense DCLRE1C variant. It has been reported that TCR beta sequences accurately predicted the HLA-A and HLA-B alleles of most subjects.

Note on this clone: What it recognizes is unknown.

The sequenced material came from PBMCs. This receptor was obtained from a woman aged 40-49 years in good health and CMV-seropositive.

The DNA for the CDR3 is TGTGCCAGCAGTTACCCCAGGAGGGGGCCGAGGGAGCAGTACTTC. Its translation is CASSYPRRGPREQYF. The rearrangement joins TRBV28 to TRBJ2-7, with a tentative D call TRBD1 (7 bases). V was trimmed by 4 bases and J by 7 bases, leaving 20 bases between them. CDR3 length equals 15 residues. Germline CDR1 reads MDHEN; CDR2 reads SYDVKM.